This T cell receptor beta chain came from a study of Ad26.COV2.S vaccination and SARS-CoV-2 variants. As concerns this clone: What it binds is unknown.

Treatment indicated: some 20 received Ad26.COV2.S at low or high dose, single or two shots; five or six received placebo; per-sample allocation not given. Collection of the samples took place on day 63 after the first injection of vaccine or placebo. SARS-CoV-2 spike from the Wuhan strain was encoded by the vaccine, an Ad26 vector. Study results and caveats: Compared with placebo recipients, vaccine recipients had higher spike-specific TCR breadth.

Method: immunoSEQ multiplex PCR; TCRdb's copy keeps in-frame clones and lacks some. The sample yields about 680,000 clones, around 92% seen once. The CDR3 is 12 amino acids. V was shortened by 6 bases and J by 8 bases, with 11 bases between the two germline ends. The germline V gene has CDR1 MNHNY and CDR2 SVGAGI (reference sequence). The TCR originated in a person aged 18-65 years who received the Ad26.COV2.S COVID-19 vaccine or a placebo. The gene calls are TRBV6-6 and TRBJ1-5; D might be TRBD1 (5 bases). This sample comprised peripheral blood, obtained in a trial of Ad26.COV2.S vaccine versus placebo. Here the CDR3 reads CASRGRVKPQHF. Written as DNA, the CDR3 is TGTGCCAGCAGGGGGCGAGTAAAGCCCCAGCATTTT.